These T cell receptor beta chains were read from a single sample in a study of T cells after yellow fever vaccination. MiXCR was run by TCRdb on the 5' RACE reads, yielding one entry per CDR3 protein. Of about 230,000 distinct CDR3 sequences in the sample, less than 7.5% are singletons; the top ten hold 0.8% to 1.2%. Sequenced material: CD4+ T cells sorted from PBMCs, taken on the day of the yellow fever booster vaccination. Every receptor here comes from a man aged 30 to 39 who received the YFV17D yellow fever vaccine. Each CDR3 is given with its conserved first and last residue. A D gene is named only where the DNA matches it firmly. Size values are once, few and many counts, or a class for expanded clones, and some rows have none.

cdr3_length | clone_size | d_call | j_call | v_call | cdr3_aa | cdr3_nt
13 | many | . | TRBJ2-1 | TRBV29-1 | CSARLSSYNEQFF | TGCAGCGCTAGACTCAGCTCCTACAATGAGCAGTTCTTC
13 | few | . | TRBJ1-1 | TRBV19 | CASSVKGDTEAFF | TGTGCCAGTAGTGTTAAGGGTGACACTGAAGCTTTCTTT
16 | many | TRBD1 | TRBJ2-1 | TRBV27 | CASSLGQGLGYNEQFF | TGTGCCAGCAGTCTTGGACAGGGGCTGGGGTACAATGAGCAGTTCTTC
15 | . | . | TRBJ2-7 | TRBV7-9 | CASSLSSGPSYEQYF | TGTGCCAGCAGCTTGTCGAGCGGGCCTTCCTACGAGCAGTACTTC
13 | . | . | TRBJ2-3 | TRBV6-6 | CASIALKTDTQYF | TGTGCCAGCATAGCGCTTAAGACAGATACGCAGTATTTT
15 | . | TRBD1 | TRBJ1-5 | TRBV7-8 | CASSFGGGYNQPQHF | TGTGCCAGCAGCTTTGGAGGGGGCTATAATCAGCCCCAGCATTTT
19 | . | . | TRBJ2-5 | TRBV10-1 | CASSEQARRPRPPRGTQYF | TGCGCCAGCAGTGAGCAGGCCCGCCGCCCAAGGCCCCCAAGAGGGACCCAGTACTTC
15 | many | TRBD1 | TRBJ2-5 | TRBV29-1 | CSVEDVGGWEETQYF | TGCAGCGTTGAGGATGTAGGGGGCTGGGAAGAGACCCAGTACTTC
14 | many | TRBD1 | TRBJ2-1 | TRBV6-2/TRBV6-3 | CASRLTGTYNEQFF | TGTGCCAGCAGACTGACAGGGACCTACAATGAGCAGTTCTTC
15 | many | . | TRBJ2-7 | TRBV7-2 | CASSLVSTGTYEQYF | TGTGCCAGCAGCTTAGTGTCGACAGGAACCTACGAGCAGTACTTC
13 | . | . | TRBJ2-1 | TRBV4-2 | CARSQESFYEQFF | TGTGCCAGGAGCCAAGAGTCGTTCTATGAGCAGTTCTTC
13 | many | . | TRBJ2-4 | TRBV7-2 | CASSLGDLRPQYF | TGTGCCAGCAGCCTTGGGGACCTACGGCCTCAGTACTTC
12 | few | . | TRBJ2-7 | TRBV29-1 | CSVAKGLYEQYF | TGCAGCGTTGCAAAGGGTCTCTACGAGCAGTACTTC
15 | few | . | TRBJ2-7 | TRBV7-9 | CASSLGGTLSHEQYF | TGTGCCAGCAGCTTAGGAGGGACTCTTTCTCACGAGCAGTACTTC
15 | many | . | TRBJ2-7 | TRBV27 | CASSLRRGDVYEQYF | TGTGCCAGCAGTTTAAGGCGAGGGGACGTCTACGAGCAGTACTTC
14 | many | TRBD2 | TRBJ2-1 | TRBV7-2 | CASTRLAGRNEQFF | TGTGCCAGCACCAGACTAGCGGGAAGAAATGAGCAGTTCTTC
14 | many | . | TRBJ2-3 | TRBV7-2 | CASSLAMKADTQYF | TGTGCCAGCAGCTTAGCAATGAAGGCAGATACGCAGTATTTT
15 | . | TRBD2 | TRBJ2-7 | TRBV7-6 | CASSPRERGSYEQYF | TGTGCCAGCAGCCCCCGGGAGCGGGGCTCCTACGAGCAGTACTTC
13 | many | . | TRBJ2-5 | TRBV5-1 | CASSRSTEETQYF | TGCGCCAGCAGCCGGTCGACAGAAGAGACCCAGTACTTC
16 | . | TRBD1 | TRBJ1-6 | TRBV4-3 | CASSQGQSLENSPLHF | TGCGCCAGCAGCCAGGGACAGAGCCTGGAAAATTCACCCCTCCACTTT
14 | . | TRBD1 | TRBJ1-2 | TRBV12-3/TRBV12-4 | CASTRQGIRYGYTF | TGTGCCAGCACAAGACAGGGGATTCGTTATGGCTACACCTTC
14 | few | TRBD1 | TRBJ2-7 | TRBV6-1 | CASTQRAGGVEQYF | TGTGCCAGCACCCAGAGGGCAGGGGGCGTCGAGCAGTACTTC
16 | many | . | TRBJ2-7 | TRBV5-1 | CASRMDTGTPSYEQYF | TGCGCCAGCAGAATGGATACCGGGACTCCTTCCTACGAGCAGTACTTC
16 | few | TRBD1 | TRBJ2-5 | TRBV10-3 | CAISPGTGAVRETQYF | TGTGCCATCAGCCCTGGGACAGGGGCGGTCCGAGAGACCCAGTACTTC
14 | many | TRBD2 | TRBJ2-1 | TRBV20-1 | CSARGLAGSNEQFF | TGCAGTGCTAGAGGACTAGCGGGGTCCAATGAGCAGTTCTTC
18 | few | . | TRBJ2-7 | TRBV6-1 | CASGAFRPGRILIYEQYF | TGTGCCAGCGGAGCATTTAGACCGGGGCGCATTTTGATCTACGAGCAGTACTTC
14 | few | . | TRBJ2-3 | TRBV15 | CATRGNRSTDTQYF | TGTGCCACCAGAGGGAACAGAAGCACAGATACGCAGTATTTT
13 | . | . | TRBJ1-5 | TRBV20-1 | CSGAGDINQPQHF | TGCAGTGGAGCGGGGGACATCAATCAGCCCCAGCATTTT
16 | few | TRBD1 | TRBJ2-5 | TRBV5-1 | CASSTSGTGFGETQYF | TGCGCCAGCAGCACCTCCGGGACAGGGTTCGGAGAGACCCAGTACTTC
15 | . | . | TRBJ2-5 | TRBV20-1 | CSAREEGWGGKTQYF | TGCAGTGCTAGAGAAGAGGGGTGGGGCGGAAAGACCCAGTACTTC
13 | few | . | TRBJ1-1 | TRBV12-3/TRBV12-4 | CASSLGGLAGAFF | TGTGCCAGCAGTTTAGGGGGACTGGCGGGAGCTTTCTTT
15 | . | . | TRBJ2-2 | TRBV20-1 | CSARGGRGIAGELFF | TGCAGTGCTAGAGGTGGCAGGGGTATCGCCGGGGAGCTGTTTTTT
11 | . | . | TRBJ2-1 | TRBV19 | CASSIPQQQFF | TGTGCCAGTAGTATCCCCCAACAGCAGTTCTTC
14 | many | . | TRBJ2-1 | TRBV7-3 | CASSLGRNYNEQFF | TGTGCCAGCAGCTTGGGGCGGAACTACAATGAGCAGTTCTTC
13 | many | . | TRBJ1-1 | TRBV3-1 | CASSPRDARGAFF | TGTGCCAGCAGCCCCCGGGACGCCCGTGGGGCTTTCTTT
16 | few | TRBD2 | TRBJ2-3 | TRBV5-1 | CASSLPSGRGTDTQYF | TGCGCCAGCAGCTTACCTAGCGGGAGGGGGACAGATACGCAGTATTTT
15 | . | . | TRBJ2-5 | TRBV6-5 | CASSYSRLGKETQYF | TGTGCCAGCAGTTACTCGAGACTCGGGAAAGAGACCCAGTACTTC
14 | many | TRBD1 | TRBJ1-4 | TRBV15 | CATSREGQGRKLFF | TGTGCCACCAGCAGAGAAGGACAGGGCCGAAAACTGTTTTTT
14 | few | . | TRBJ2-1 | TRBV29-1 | CSVSLKSSYNEQFF | TGCAGCGTTTCTCTGAAAAGCTCCTACAATGAGCAGTTCTTC
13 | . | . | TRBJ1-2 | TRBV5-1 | CASRSVTGDGYTF | TGCGCCAGCAGAAGTGTAACGGGAGATGGCTACACCTTC
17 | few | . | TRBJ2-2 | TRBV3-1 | CASSQAGITSNTGELFF | TGTGCCAGCAGCCAAGCCGGGATTACCTCGAACACCGGGGAGCTGTTTTTT
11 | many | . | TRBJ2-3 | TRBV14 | CASSNRDTQYF | TGTGCCAGCAGCAACCGGGATACGCAGTATTTT
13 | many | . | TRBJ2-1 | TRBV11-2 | CASSLERWAEQFF | TGTGCCAGCAGCCTAGAGAGGTGGGCTGAGCAGTTCTTC
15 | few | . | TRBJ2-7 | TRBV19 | CASSRLGEFVYEQYF | TGTGCCAGTAGTCGTCTCGGGGAGTTCGTCTACGAGCAGTACTTC
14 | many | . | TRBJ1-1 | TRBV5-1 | CASSLGHKNTEAFF | TGCGCCAGCAGCTTGGGCCACAAGAACACTGAAGCTTTCTTT
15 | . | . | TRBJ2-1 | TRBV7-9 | CASSNAGPRGVEQFF | TGTGCCAGCAGCAACGCGGGCCCCCGAGGGGTTGAGCAGTTCTTC